The 8 T cell receptor beta chains given below trace back to one sample, sequenced in a study of blood T cell repertoires in COVID-19. The table came from immunoSEQ multiplex PCR; TCRdb's copy has only in-frame clones and leaves some out. The sample holds 130,000 to 150,000 clones, over 80% seen once. Material: PBMCs or T cells enriched from blood (not recorded which). The receptor set was obtained from a woman between 50 and 59 years old who had been exposed to COVID-19.

The genes are TRBV5-4 and TRBJ1-1; D not resolved. The CDR3 runs to 13 residues. V dropped 4 bases and J dropped 3 bases, with 10 bases sitting between them. In germline, CDR1 is SGHNT, CDR2 YYREEE (reference sequence). Here the CDR3 DNA reads TGTGCCAGCAGCGTGTCCCCTGACACTGAAGCTTTCTTT. It specifies CASSVSPDTEAFF.

This clone was detected only once. The chain recombines TRBV19 with TRBJ1-4; D not certain. Trimming took 0 bases from V and 1 from J, leaving 15 bases between them. The CDR3 is made up of 18 amino acids. CDR1 and CDR2 (germline): LNHDA, SQIVND (reference sequence). The CDR3 DNA is TGTGCCAGTAGTATAGAGAGACGGCCGGGAGGAACTAATGAAAAACTGTTTTTT. This encodes CASSIERRPGGTNEKLFF.

The CDR3 coding sequence is TGTGCCAGCAGTTTATCGGGAGCCGACTACGAGCAGTACTTC. This encodes CASSLSGADYEQYF. The rearrangement uses TRBV27 and TRBJ2-7; D possibly corresponds to TRBD2 (5 bases). V was pared by 0 bases and J by 3 bases, with 9 bases between. The germline gives CDR1 MNHEY, CDR2 SMNVEV (reference sequence). The CDR3 extends over 14 amino acids.

The chain combines TRBV7-2 with TRBJ2-3, with 9 bases lining up with TRBD1. Losses at the gene ends were 5 bases for V and 1 base for J; bases not matched to a gene: 13. The CDR3 has 18 residues. Germline CDR1 and CDR2: SGHTA and FQGNSA. CDR3: CASSRTGTGQYRTDTQYF. The CDR3 coding sequence is TGTGCCAGCAGCCGCACCGGGACAGGGCAATATCGCACAGATACGCAGTATTTT.

Notes on this clone: An end of the junction does not agree with germline; a read error may underlie this. The rearrangement links TRBV7-2 to TRBJ2-7; 12 nucleotides align to TRBD2. The CDR3 is 14 residues long. CDR1 is SGHTA, CDR2 FQGNSA, per germline. CDR3 residues: CASSLAGGGREQYF. The CDR3 coding sequence is TGTGCCAGCAGCCTAGCGGGAGGGGGGCGCGAGCAGTACTTC.

The chain recombines TRBV10-1 with TRBJ2-1; tentative D call: TRBD2 (6 bases). CDR3 length: 14 residues. With 3 bases removed from V and 7 bases from J, the gap between germline ends came to 13 bases. In germline, CDR1 is WNHNN, CDR2 SYGVQD (reference sequence). CDR3 protein: CASSDGGPLNEQFF. For the CDR3, the DNA is TGCGCCAGCAGTGATGGAGGGCCATTGAATGAGCAGTTCTTC.

The gene calls are TRBV19 and TRBJ2-6; D remains ambiguous. CDR1 and CDR2 (germline): LNHDA, SQIVND (reference sequence). This CDR3 is 14 amino acids long. Trimming took off 6 bases at V and 0 bases at J, with 6 bases between the two ends. The CDR3 loop reads CASSPGSGANVLTF. CDR3 DNA sequence: TGTGCCAGTAGCCCCGGCTCTGGGGCCAACGTCCTGACTTTC.

The chain uses TRBV27 and TRBJ2-1; D is ambiguous. Germline lookup yields CDR1 MNHEY and CDR2 SMNVEV (reference sequence). This CDR3 comprises 11 residues. The V gene lost 5 bases and the J gene lost 9 bases, with 8 bases spanning the gap. The CDR3 here is CASSPSGEQFF. CDR3 bases: TGTGCCAGCAGTCCCTCCGGTGAGCAGTTCTTC.